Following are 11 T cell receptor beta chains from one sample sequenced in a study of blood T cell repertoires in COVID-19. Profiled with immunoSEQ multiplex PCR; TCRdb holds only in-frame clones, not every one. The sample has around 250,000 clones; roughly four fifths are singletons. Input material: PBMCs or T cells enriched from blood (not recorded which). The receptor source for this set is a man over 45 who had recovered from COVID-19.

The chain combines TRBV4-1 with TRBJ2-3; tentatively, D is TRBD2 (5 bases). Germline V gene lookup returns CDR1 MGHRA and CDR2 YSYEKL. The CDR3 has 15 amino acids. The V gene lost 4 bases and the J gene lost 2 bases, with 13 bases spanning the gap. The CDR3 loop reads CASSPFRGITDTQYF. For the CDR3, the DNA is TGCGCCAGCAGCCCCTTCCGAGGGATCACAGATACGCAGTATTTT.

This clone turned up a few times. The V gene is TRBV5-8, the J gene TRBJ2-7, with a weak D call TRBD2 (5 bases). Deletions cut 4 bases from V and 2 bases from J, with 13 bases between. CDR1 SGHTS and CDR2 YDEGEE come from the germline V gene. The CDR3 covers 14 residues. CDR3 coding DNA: TGTGCCAGCAGCCCTAGGACTCTTACCTACGAGCAGTACTTC. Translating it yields CASSPRTLTYEQYF.

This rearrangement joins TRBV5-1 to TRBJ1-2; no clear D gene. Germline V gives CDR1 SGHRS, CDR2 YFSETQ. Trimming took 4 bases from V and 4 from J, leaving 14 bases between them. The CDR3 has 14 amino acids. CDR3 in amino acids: CASSAARSGYGYTF. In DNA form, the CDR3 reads TGCGCCAGCAGCGCGGCCCGTTCTGGCTATGGCTACACCTTC.

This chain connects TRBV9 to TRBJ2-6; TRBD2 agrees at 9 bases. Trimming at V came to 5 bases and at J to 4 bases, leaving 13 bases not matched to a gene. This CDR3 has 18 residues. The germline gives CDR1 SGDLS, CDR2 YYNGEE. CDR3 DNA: TGTGCCAGCAGTCCCCAGCGGGGGGAGGCTTGGGGGGCCAACGTCCTGACTTTC. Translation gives CASSPQRGEAWGANVLTF.

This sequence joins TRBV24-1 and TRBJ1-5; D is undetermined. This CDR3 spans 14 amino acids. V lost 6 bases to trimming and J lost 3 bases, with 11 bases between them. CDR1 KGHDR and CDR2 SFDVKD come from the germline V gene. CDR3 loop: CATSLPGLNQPQHF. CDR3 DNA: TGTGCCACCAGTTTACCCGGACTCAATCAGCCCCAGCATTTT.

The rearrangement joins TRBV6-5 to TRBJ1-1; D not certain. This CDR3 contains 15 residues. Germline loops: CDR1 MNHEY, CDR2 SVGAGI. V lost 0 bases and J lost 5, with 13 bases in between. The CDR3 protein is CASSYSNVGSTEAFF. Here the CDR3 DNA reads TGTGCCAGCAGTTACTCGAACGTAGGGAGTACTGAAGCTTTCTTT.

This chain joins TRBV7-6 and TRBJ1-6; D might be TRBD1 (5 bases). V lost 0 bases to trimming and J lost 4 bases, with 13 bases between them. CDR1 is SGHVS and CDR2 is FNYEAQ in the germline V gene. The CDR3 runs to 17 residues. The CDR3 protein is CASSLAGTTGYNSPLHF. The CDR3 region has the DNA TGTGCCAGCAGCTTAGCCGGGACTACCGGGTATAATTCACCCCTCCACTTT.

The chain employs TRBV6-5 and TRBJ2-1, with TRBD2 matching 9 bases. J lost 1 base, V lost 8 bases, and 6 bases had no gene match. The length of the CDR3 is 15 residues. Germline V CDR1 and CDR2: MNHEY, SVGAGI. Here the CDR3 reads CASGRREGSYNEQFF. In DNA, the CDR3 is TGTGCCAGCGGGCGGCGGGAGGGATCCTACAATGAGCAGTTCTTC.

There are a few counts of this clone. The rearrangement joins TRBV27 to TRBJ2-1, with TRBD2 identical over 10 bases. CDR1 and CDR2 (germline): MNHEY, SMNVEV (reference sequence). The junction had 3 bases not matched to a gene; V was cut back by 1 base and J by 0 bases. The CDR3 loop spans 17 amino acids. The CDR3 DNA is TGTGCCAGCAGTTTATTGGCTAGCGGGAGCTCCTACAATGAGCAGTTCTTC. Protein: CASSLLASGSSYNEQFF.

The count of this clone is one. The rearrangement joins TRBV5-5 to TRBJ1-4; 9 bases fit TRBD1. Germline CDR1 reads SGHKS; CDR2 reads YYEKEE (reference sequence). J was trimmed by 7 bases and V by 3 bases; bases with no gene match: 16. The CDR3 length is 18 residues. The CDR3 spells CASSSGQGGHGLLEKLFF. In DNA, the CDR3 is TGTGCCAGCAGCTCGGGACAGGGTGGCCATGGACTGCTTGAAAAACTGTTTTTT.

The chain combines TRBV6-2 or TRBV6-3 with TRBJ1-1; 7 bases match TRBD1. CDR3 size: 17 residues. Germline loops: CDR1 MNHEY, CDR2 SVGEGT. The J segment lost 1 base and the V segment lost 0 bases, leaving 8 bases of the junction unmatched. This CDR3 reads CASSYSIAEGANTEAFF. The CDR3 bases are TGTGCCAGCAGTTACTCGATAGCGGAGGGGGCGAACACTGAAGCTTTCTTT.